This T cell receptor beta chain comes out of a study of blood T cell repertoires in COVID-19 (dated by TCRdb to 2020 to 2021). General notes on the study: Samples from collaborators originated in the United States, Italy and Spain and spanned both the acute and convalescent phases of COVID-19. The material from the prospective study consisted of cDNA or gDNA derived from T cells, B-cell-depleted T cells, or PBMCs. Deeply sampled blood TCRbeta repertoires from subjects exposed to, actively infected with, or recovered from COVID-19 were included in the dataset. A freely available public database, intended as a resource for researchers studying the immune response to SARS-CoV-2, is where the repertoires were released. Samples came from the ongoing ImmuneRACE study (first 160 participants) plus 1,254 subjects from 6 global collaborators. Sample metadata almost always included a de-identified subject ID, COVID-19 status, age in years and sex. Where available, HLA class I and class II types were taken from metadata supplied by the sample provider and were not determined by assay-based typing. What the work shows at the level of the full study, not this receptor alone: The quantity of clinical and demographic metadata differed by source and by participant and was supplied without curation.

Its CDR3 holds 13 amino acids, cysteine through phenylalanine. The DNA shown is the 39-base CDR3, in frame from base 1. Unmatched junction bases come to 5, with V trimmed by 10 bases and J by 2 bases. CDR1 and CDR2 are drawn from the germline V gene: SGHTS, YDEGEE. Of note for this clone: The antigen it binds to is not known. No much larger clone is present one base from it, and per-base qualities are unavailable.

Collaborating institutions collected whole blood in K2EDTA tubes following their own protocols. For TCRbeta analysis, collaborators shipped samples in one of three forms: frozen whole blood, isolated PBMCs, or DNA extracted from either of those sample types. The immunoSEQ Assay, a bias-controlled multiplex PCR, was used to amplify TCRbeta CDR3 regions from genomic DNA. As for how the authors treated the data: Within the assay, amplification of reference gene primers was used to estimate how many nucleated cells each sample contained. To quantify the absolute abundance of each unique TCRbeta CDR3 rearrangement, sequence reads were collapsed and filtered. For each sample, productive Simpson clonality was calculated by taking the square root of Simpson's diversity index across productive rearrangements. TCRdb carries this immuneACCESS record with in-frame sequences only. Its versions omit some clonotypes, under half of them owing to an unresolved V gene in the studies checked, with the rest unexplained. V, J and clone size are taken as reported in that table, and D and trimming were inferred from the DNA itself. In this sample the table shows 150,000 or so clones, approximately 80% of which occur a single time. Nearly 10% of the sample is in the top ten clones.

The TCR sequence derives from a woman in her fifties or sixties with acute or convalescent COVID-19. The rearrangement joined TRBV5-8 to TRBJ2-3, with TRBD2 matching 9 junction bases. The sequenced sample consisted of peripheral blood. The DNA reads as follows: TGTGCCGACCCGGGACTAGCCACAGATACGCAGTATTTT. Its protein reads: CADPGLATDTQYF.